This T cell receptor beta chain was sequenced in a study of T-cell memory formation after mild COVID-19. Study-level results: Pre-infection memory showed some responding clones, and this suggested that cross-reactive memory joined.

Barcoded TCR alpha and TCR beta cDNA libraries with UMIs came from 5'RACE using constant-segment primers. TCRdb reprocessed the 5' RACE reads with MiXCR, giving one entry per CDR3 protein. The profile shows over 70,000 distinct CDR3 sequences, approximately 15% of them singletons. V lost 5 bases, J lost 0 bases, and 12 bases lay in between. CDR3 length: 15 amino acids. Germline V gene lookup returns CDR1 SGHTA and CDR2 FQGTGA. This clonotype was detected a few times. Antigen unknown. The sample comprised PBMCs or a T cell subset sorted from them (not recorded which). The V gene is TRBV7-3, the J gene TRBJ2-3; the D is unclear. This TCR derives from a man younger than 35 who had mild COVID-19 (a few samples of this study predate the infection). Cell type and time point are not known. CDR3 nucleotides: TGTGCCAGCAGCCATACTGGCTCAAGCACAGATACGCAGTATTTT. Its translation: CASSHTGSSTDTQYF.